Below, 10 T cell receptor beta chains from the same sample are listed, as sequenced in a study of T cell changes during pregnancy in multiple sclerosis (dated by TCRdb to the late 2010s). Receptors were amplified or captured by the immunoSEQ multiplex PCR assay. TCRdb obtained this table from immuneACCESS and retained in-frame rearrangements with V and J assigned. These tables miss some clones; where compared with another copy, unresolved V genes account for less than half of the shortfall, and the remainder is unexplained. This sample has about 48,000 clones in its table, and 94% of those were observed once. 0.45% to 0.55% of the sample goes to the ten largest clones. This specimen was CD4+ T cells from peripheral blood mononuclear cells, taken in the first trimester of pregnancy. The receptors shown here come from a female donor with multiple sclerosis, enrolled in a pregnancy study.

V gene TRBV19 combines with J gene TRBJ2-3, with TRBD1 as a possible D gene (6 bases). CDR3 length equals 16 residues. Germline values: CDR1 LNHDA, CDR2 SQIVND (reference sequence). Trimming removed 6 bases from V and 2 bases from J, with 18 bases in between. The CDR3 bases are TGTGCCAGTAGCATGGTGGGGGCCCTAGTCACAGATACGCAGTATTTT. Protein: CASSMVGALVTDTQYF.

The chain recombines TRBV14 with TRBJ1-2, with unresolved D. Trimming took 1 base from V and 7 from J, leaving 7 bases between them. CDR1 and CDR2 (germline): SGHDN, FVKESK. The CDR3 sequence is 12 residues long. In DNA form, the CDR3 reads TGTGCCAGCAGCCAAGGCGCTCCTGGCTACACCTTC. The encoded protein is CASSQGAPGYTF.

The chain links TRBV20-1 to TRBJ2-7; TRBD1 is a possible D gene (6 bases). Germline assignment: CDR1 DFQATT and CDR2 SNEGSKA (reference sequence). The CDR3 length is 10 residues. V shed 5 bases and J shed 4 bases, with 6 bases lying between them. CDR3 residues: CSAGQYEQYF. The CDR3 nucleotides read TGCAGTGCTGGACAGTACGAGCAGTACTTC.

V gene TRBV6-5 combines with J gene TRBJ2-5; 8 nucleotides agree with TRBD2. V trimming: 7 bases; J trimming: 4 bases; junction bases outside the gene matches: 8. The CDR3 contains 14 residues. The germline V gene encodes CDR1 MNHEY and CDR2 SVGAGI. The CDR3 reads CASKKRGGRETQYF. The CDR3 coding sequence is TGTGCCAGCAAAAAACGGGGGGGGCGAGAGACCCAGTACTTC.

Only one count was recorded for this clone. The rearrangement uses TRBV18 and TRBJ2-1, with 7 bases identical to TRBD2. This CDR3 has 13 amino acids. Germline values: CDR1 KGHSH, CDR2 LQKENI. After removal of 0 bases from V and 12 bases from J, the junction contained 5 bases not matched to a gene. This CDR3 is CASSPPAAGRQFF. The CDR3, as DNA: TGTGCCAGCTCACCACCCGCAGCGGGACGGCAGTTCTTC.

V is TRBV30 and J is TRBJ1-6; weak D call: TRBD1 (5 bases). The germline V gene encodes CDR1 GTSNPN and CDR2 SVGIG (reference sequence). The CDR3 is made up of 17 amino acids. V was trimmed by 2 bases and J by 2 bases, leaving 16 bases between them. CDR3 amino acids: CAWSSTVFGAYNSPLHF. The CDR3 DNA reads as TGTGCCTGGAGTTCGACAGTGTTTGGGGCCTATAATTCACCCCTCCACTTT.

The chain has TRBV7-3 and TRBJ1-6; 7 bases map to TRBD1. Germline assignment: CDR1 SGHTA and CDR2 FQGTGA. Trimming at V came to 8 bases and at J to 13 bases, leaving 14 bases not matched to a gene. The CDR3 spans 14 residues. CDR3 in DNA: TGTGCCAGCTCACATCGGGACAGAGCTTCCCCCCTCCACTTT. Translated: CASSHRDRASPLHF.

The gene calls are TRBV2 and TRBJ2-7, with no clear D. CDR3 length: 10 amino acids. Trimming took 7 bases from V and 5 from J, leaving 6 bases between them. The germline CDR1 and CDR2 sequences are SNHLY and FYNNEI. CDR3 region: CASTSNEQYF. CDR3 nucleotide sequence: TGTGCCAGCACGAGTAACGAGCAGTACTTC.

The CDR3 DNA sequence: TGTGCCAGCACCCAAGGACAGGGCGGCTATGGCTACACCTTC. It translates to CASTQGQGGYGYTF. The chain combines TRBV5-5 with TRBJ1-2; 8 bases are a match to TRBD1. There are 14 residues in the CDR3. The ends lost 6 bases at V and 4 bases at J; junction bases unmatched: 8. The germline gives CDR1 SGHKS, CDR2 YYEKEE (reference sequence).

The V call is TRBV10-1, the J call TRBJ2-7, with D possibly matching TRBD2 (5 bases). V was cut by 0 bases and J by 6 bases, with 9 bases left in between. Germline CDR1 is WNHNN and CDR2 is SYGVQD (reference sequence). This CDR3 spans 13 amino acids. CDR3 DNA sequence: TGCGCCAGCAGTGAGTCGAGGGTAGCCGAGCAGTACTTC. As protein: CASSESRVAEQYF.